A single sample is the source of the 3 T cell receptor beta chains below, sequenced in a study of a mutant IDH1 vaccine in newly diagnosed glioma. Time point reported: week 35, safety follow-up. Vaccinated patients received 300 ug of mutant IDH1 20-mer peptide per dose, with topical imiquimod. Generated by immunoSEQ multiplex PCR, the TCRdb table keeps only in-frame clones and is missing some. The sample carries around 32,000 clones, roughly 80% recorded once. Their antigens are not known. This specimen consisted of PBMCs, obtained from a glioma patient whose treatment included an IDH1 peptide vaccine. These receptors all stem from a woman in her twenties or thirties with glioma. Some clones in this sample may be carry-over from other donors' samples.

In the case of this clone: This sample also contains other DNA sequences that code for the same CDR3. The chain employs TRBV5-1 and TRBJ1-3; no definite D call. The germline V and J ends were trimmed by 0 bases and 1 base, with 8 bases remaining between them. In germline, CDR1 is SGHRS, CDR2 YFSETQ. The CDR3 runs 15 residues. The CDR3 spells CASSLEGGSGNTIYF. The DNA of the CDR3 is TGCGCCAGCAGCTTGGAGGGAGGGTCTGGAAACACCATATATTTT.

The V and J genes are TRBV1 and TRBJ1-1. TRBV1 is reported as a pseudogene. The CDR3 runs 13 residues. This CDR3 reads CTSSQGGSTEAFF. The CDR3 region has the DNA TGCACCAGCAGCCAAGGGGGGTCCACTGAAGCTTTCTTT.

V usage is TRBV7-9 and J usage is TRBJ1-1; weak D call: TRBD1 (6 bases). Germline CDR1 and CDR2: SEHNR and FQNEAQ (reference sequence). Trimming left V 6 bases short and J 4 bases short, with 15 bases between. The CDR3 contains 14 residues. CDR3 region: CASREQGAGTEAFF. CDR3 DNA sequence: TGTGCCAGCAGGGAACAGGGCGCGGGCACTGAAGCTTTCTTT.